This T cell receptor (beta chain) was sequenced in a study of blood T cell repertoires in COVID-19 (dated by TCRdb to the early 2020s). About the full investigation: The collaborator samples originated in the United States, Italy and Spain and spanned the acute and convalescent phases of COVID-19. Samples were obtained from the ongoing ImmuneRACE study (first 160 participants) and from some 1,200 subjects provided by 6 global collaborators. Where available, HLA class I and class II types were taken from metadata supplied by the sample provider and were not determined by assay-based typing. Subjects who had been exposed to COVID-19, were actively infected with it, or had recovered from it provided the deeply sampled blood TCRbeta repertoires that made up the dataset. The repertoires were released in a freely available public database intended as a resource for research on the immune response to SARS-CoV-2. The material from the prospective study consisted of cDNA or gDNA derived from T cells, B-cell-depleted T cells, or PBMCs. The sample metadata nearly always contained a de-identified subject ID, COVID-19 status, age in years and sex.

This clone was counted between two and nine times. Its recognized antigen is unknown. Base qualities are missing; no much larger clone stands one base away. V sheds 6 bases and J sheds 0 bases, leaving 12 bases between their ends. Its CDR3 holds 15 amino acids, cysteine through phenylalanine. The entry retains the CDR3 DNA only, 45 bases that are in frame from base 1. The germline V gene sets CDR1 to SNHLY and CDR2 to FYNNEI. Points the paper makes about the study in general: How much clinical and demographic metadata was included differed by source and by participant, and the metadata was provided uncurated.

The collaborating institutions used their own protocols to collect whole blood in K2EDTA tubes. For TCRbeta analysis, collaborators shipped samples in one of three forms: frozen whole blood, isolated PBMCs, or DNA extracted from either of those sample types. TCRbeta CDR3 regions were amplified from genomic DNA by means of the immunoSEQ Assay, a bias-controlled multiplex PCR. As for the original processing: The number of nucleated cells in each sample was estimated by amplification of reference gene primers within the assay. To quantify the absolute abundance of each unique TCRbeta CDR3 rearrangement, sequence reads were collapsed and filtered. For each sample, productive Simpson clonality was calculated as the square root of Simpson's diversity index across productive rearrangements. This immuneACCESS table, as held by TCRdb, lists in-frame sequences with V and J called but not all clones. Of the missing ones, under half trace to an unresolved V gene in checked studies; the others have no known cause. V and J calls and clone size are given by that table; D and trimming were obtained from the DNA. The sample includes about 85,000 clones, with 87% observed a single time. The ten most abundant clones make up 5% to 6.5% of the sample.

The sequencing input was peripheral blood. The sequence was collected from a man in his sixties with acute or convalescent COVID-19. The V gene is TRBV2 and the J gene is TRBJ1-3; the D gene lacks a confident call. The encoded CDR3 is CASRGLLPSGNTIYF. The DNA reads TGTGCCAGCAGAGGACTCCTACCCTCTGGAAACACCATATATTTT.